The text below deals with one TCR beta chain. These data are taken from a study of cytomegalovirus exposure and HLA in healthy donors. The PCR contained 60 Vbeta and 13 Jbeta primers. Method: immunoSEQ multiplex PCR; TCRdb's copy keeps in-frame clones and lacks some. The sample gives approximately 120,000 clones, under 90% of which show up once; roughly 2.2% is in the top ten. What was sequenced was PBMCs. This receptor was identified in a woman in her 30s in good health and CMV-seronegative.

CDR3 nucleotide sequence: TGCGCCAGCAGCGTCCCCGGGAAGAACACTGAAGCTTTCTTT. Translation: CASSVPGKNTEAFF. The rearrangement links TRBV5-1 to TRBJ1-1; D not resolved. V gave up 4 bases and J gave up 1 base, with 11 bases separating them. Germline-derived CDR1 and CDR2 are SGHRS and YFSETQ. The CDR3 has 14 residues.